Given below is one TCR beta chain in context. Its antigen is still unknown. The germline gives CDR1 MNHEY, CDR2 SMNVEV (reference sequence). Deletions cut 2 bases from V and 5 bases from J, with 7 bases between. This CDR3 has 13 amino acids. As to treatment: oral pan-JAK inhibitor, 5-10 mg twice daily. Peripheral blood samples and lesional scalp punch biopsies were obtained from alopecia areata patients. Following RNA extraction, reverse transcription yielded cDNA that acted as the sequencing template. Clones were sequenced by immunoSEQ multiplex PCR, and TCRdb holds only the in-frame ones, with some missing. The sample comprises 110,000 to 150,000 clones, 54% of which are singletons, and approximately 15% rests with the top ten. This entry belongs to a study of CD8+ T cells in alopecia areata. Turning to the study itself: Severity in treated patients was scored by percentage of scalp area affected. Study-wide points: For patients receiving tofacitinib, scalp clonality and expanded CD8+ clones among the top 100 significantly decreased. A large proportion of expanded lesional clones were detected persisting in scalp and blood during tofacitinib.

This specimen consisted of CD8+ T cells sorted from blood, obtained at week 4, from a patient treated with tofacitinib. This rearrangement joins TRBV27 to TRBJ1-5; possibly TRBD1 for D (5 bases). The sequence was obtained from a human donor with alopecia areata. CDR3 loop: CASSLGQYQPQHF. As DNA, the CDR3 is TGTGCCAGCAGTTTAGGACAATATCAGCCCCAGCATTTT.